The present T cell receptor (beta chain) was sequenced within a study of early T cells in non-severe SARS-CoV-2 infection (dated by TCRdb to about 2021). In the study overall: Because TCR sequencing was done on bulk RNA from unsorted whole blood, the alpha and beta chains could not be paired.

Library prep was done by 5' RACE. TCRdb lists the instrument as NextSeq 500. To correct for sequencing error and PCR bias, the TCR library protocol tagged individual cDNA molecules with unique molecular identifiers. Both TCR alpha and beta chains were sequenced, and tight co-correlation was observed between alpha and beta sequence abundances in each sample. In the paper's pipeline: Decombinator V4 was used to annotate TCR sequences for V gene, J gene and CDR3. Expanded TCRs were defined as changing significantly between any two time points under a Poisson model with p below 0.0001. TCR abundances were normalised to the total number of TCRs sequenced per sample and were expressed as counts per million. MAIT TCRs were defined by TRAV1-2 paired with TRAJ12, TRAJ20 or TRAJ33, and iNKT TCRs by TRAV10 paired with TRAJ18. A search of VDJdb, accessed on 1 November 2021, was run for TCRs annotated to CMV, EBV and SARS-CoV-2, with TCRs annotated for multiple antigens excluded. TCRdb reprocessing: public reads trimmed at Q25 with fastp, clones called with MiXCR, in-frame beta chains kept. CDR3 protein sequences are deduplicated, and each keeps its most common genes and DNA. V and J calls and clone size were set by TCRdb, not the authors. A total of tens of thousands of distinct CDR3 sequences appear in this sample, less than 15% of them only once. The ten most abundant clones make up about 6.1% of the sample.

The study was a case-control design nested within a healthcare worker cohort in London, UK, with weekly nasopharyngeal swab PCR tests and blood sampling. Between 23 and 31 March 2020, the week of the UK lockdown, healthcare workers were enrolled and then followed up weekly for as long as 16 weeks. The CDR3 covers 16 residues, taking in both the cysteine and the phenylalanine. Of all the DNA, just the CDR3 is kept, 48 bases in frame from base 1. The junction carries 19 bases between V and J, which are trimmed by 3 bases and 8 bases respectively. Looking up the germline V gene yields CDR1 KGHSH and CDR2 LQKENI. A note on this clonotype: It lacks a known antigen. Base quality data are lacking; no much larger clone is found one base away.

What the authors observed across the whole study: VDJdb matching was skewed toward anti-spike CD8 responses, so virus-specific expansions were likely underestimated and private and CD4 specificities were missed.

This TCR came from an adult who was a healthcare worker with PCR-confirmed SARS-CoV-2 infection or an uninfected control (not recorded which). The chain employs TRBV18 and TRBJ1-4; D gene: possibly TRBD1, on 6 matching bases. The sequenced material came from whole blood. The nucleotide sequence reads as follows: TGTGCCAGCTCACCCCGCTCGGGGGGGCTAGAGGAAAAACTGTTTTTT. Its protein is CASSPRSGGLEEKLFF.